This TCR beta chain was captured in a study of cytomegalovirus exposure and HLA in healthy donors. It was with 60 Vbeta and 13 Jbeta primers that the PCR ran. Repertoires were generated with immunoSEQ multiplex PCR, while TCRdb's copy carries only in-frame clones and drops some. The repertoire consists of 150,000 to 200,000 clones, with more than 70% occurring once and the leading ten covering 0.95% to 1.4%. CDR1 and CDR2 (germline): MNHEY, SVGAGI. Trimming took off 7 bases at V and 8 bases at J, with 21 bases between the two ends. The CDR3 runs to 15 residues. Study observations and caveats: Likely technical artifact: a cluster of highly shared sequence variants. Cytomegalovirus-associated status was assigned to 150 or so TCR beta chains.

As regards this clone: Its cognate antigen is unknown.

This sequence originates from a middle-aged woman in good health and CMV-seronegative. The chain carries TRBV6-5 and TRBJ2-1, with a possible D match to TRBD2 (6 bases). The sequencing sample was made of PBMCs. CDR3: CASTVSGSLRDEQFF. The CDR3, as DNA: TGTGCCAGCACCGTAAGCGGGTCCCTCAGGGATGAGCAGTTCTTC.